The clone carrying this T cell receptor (beta chain) has only one observation. The antigen is unknown. The entry originates in a study of T cell responses to AZD1222 COVID-19 vaccine. Study-level information: Second-dose timings of about 4 or about 12 weeks were pooled. Regarding the study as a whole: White British ancestry dominated among donors, who included more females, and clonal diversity was possibly underestimated. Regions 160-218 and 743-854 held dominance among vaccine-associated CD4 TCRs, which spanned spike.

Assay: immunoSEQ multiplex PCR; the TCRdb copy retains only in-frame clones and omits some. The sample records roughly 150,000 clones, 88% being singletons. Trimming took 4 bases from V and 1 from J, leaving 9 bases between them. The CDR3 is made up of 14 amino acids. Germline loops: CDR1 LGHDT, CDR2 YNNKEL (reference sequence). This clonotype originated in an adult in good health. The chain carries TRBV3-1 (or the pseudogene TRBV3-2) and TRBJ2-3; D perhaps matches TRBD1 (6 bases). The material sequenced was peripheral blood, taken on day 0 of AZD1222 vaccination. The CDR3: CASSPRQGTDTQYF. CDR3 sequence (DNA): TGTGCCAGCAGCCCCAGACAGGGCACAGATACGCAGTATTTT.